A single sample is the source of the 27 T cell receptor beta chains below, sequenced in a study of beta chain features in type 1 diabetes. The isolated RNA, all of it, was reverse transcribed, so expressed TCRB transcripts were what got sequenced. Method: immunoSEQ multiplex PCR; TCRdb's copy keeps in-frame clones and lacks some. The sample lists about 350,000 clones; 15% to 20% were seen once. Sequencing used naive CD4+ T cells from blood. These receptors were taken from a woman aged 18-29 years in good health.

This chain connects TRBV6-5 to TRBJ1-2; 8 nucleotides line up with TRBD1. The CDR3 sequence is 14 residues long. J lost 8 bases, V lost 8 bases, and 13 bases had no gene match. Germline V gene lookup returns CDR1 MNHEY and CDR2 SVGAGI. CDR3 nucleotides: TGTGCCAGCGGACAATACGGACAGGGAGACGGCTACACCTTC. This gives the protein CASGQYGQGDGYTF.

This clone was found a few times. The V gene is TRBV5-6, the J gene TRBJ1-1; TRBD1 matches 7 bases. The CDR3 is made up of 14 amino acids. Germline V gene lookup returns CDR1 SGHDT and CDR2 YYEEEE. J gave up 1 base and V 10 bases, and 10 bases lay outside the gene matches. CDR3 residues: CAYRQGYENTEAFF. The DNA of the CDR3 is TGTGCCTACCGACAGGGTTACGAGAACACTGAAGCTTTCTTT.

This clone turned up a few times. V is TRBV6-6 and J is TRBJ2-7, with TRBD1 matching over 8 bases. CDR1 is MNHNY, CDR2 SVGAGI, per germline (reference sequence). After removal of 5 bases from V and 7 bases from J, the junction contained 7 bases not matched to a gene. The CDR3 has 13 amino acids. The DNA of the CDR3 is TGTGCCAGCAGTGGACAGGGAGGAGGAGAGCAGTACTTC. Translating it yields CASSGQGGGEQYF.

This clone came up a few times. The J gene is TRBJ2-3, the V gene TRBV29-1; no firm D call. Germline V gives CDR1 SQVTM, CDR2 ANQGSEA. The CDR3 consists of 10 residues. V was trimmed by 7 bases and J by 3 bases, leaving 5 bases between them. CDR3 loop: CSGGTDTQYF. Written as DNA, the CDR3 is TGCAGCGGCGGAACAGATACGCAGTATTTT.

This clone was detected a few times. This rearrangement joins TRBV5-1 to TRBJ1-2, with 8 nucleotides matching TRBD1. The length of the CDR3 is 16 residues. V was clipped by 2 bases and J by 1 base; unmatched bases: 7. Germline-derived CDR1 and CDR2 are SGHRS and YFSETQ. The CDR3 nucleotides are TGCGCCAGCAGCTTACGGGACAGGTCCTTTAACTATGGCTACACCTTC. Its translation is CASSLRDRSFNYGYTF.

This clone was seen a few times. This chain links TRBV29-1 with TRBJ2-3, with D tentatively TRBD1 (6 bases). Germline assignment: CDR1 SQVTM and CDR2 ANQGSEA. The V gene lost 2 bases and the J gene lost 3 bases, with 9 bases spanning the gap. This CDR3 contains 13 residues. Written as DNA, the CDR3 is TGCAGCGTTGAAACTCAGGGGACAGATACGCAGTATTTT. It translates to CSVETQGTDTQYF.

The chain carries TRBV25-1 and TRBJ1-2, with TRBD1 as a possible D gene (5 bases). CDR1 and CDR2 (germline): MGHDK, SYGVNS. Trimming left V 5 bases short and J 3 bases short, with 7 bases between. The CDR3 has 12 residues. The CDR3 reads CASSLGDYGYTF. The CDR3 DNA reads TGTGCCAGCAGTTTAGGGGACTATGGCTACACCTTC.

The rearrangement uses TRBV7-8 and TRBJ2-2; D call uncertain. The V end lost 2 bases, the J end lost 8 bases, and 9 bases lay between the germline ends. The CDR3 sequence is 13 residues long. Per germline, CDR1 SGHVS and CDR2 FQNEAQ. CDR3 DNA: TGTGCCAGCAGCTTAAGAGAGAGGGGGGAGCTGTTTTTT. It translates to CASSLRERGELFF.

The chain recombines TRBV14 with TRBJ2-5; D remains unclear. The germline CDR1 and CDR2 sequences are SGHDN and FVKESK. The V end was cut by 1 base, the J end by 7 bases, with 10 bases between. The CDR3 totals 13 residues. CDR3 region: CASSQVDPGTQYF. The CDR3 coding sequence is TGTGCCAGCAGCCAAGTCGACCCAGGGACCCAGTACTTC.

This clone appeared a few times. Different DNA sequences within this sample yield the same CDR3. The chain joins TRBV30 to TRBJ2-3, with TRBD2 identical over 7 bases. Trimming removed 0 bases from V and 0 bases from J; junction bases left unmatched: 0. CDR1 is GTSNPN, CDR2 SVGIG, per germline (reference sequence). This CDR3 contains 14 residues. The CDR3 spells CAWSVGGSTDTQYF. The DNA for the CDR3 is TGTGCCTGGAGTGTCGGGGGGAGCACAGATACGCAGTATTTT.

The chain uses TRBV7-9 and TRBJ1-1, with D maybe TRBD1 (5 bases). The ends were cut back, 1 base at V and 5 bases at J, with 11 bases in the middle. The germline V gene has CDR1 SEHNR and CDR2 FQNEAQ (reference sequence). The CDR3 extends over 14 amino acids. This chain's CDR3 is CASSLEMGGTEAFF. CDR3 sequence (DNA): TGTGCCAGCAGCTTAGAGATGGGGGGAACTGAAGCTTTCTTT.

This clone was counted a few times. This same CDR3 is encoded by further DNA sequences in the sample. This chain connects TRBV18 to TRBJ2-3, with a weak D call TRBD2 (5 bases). This CDR3 region has 13 residues. Trimming pared 1 base from V and 3 bases from J, leaving 5 bases between. Germline lookup yields CDR1 KGHSH and CDR2 LQKENI. CDR3 loop: CASSPRRTDTQYF. In DNA form, the CDR3 reads TGTGCCAGCTCACCACGGAGGACAGATACGCAGTATTTT.

This chain joins TRBV30 and TRBJ2-2, with 10 bases lining up with TRBD1. Trimming cost V 6 bases and J 5 bases; bases outside gene matches: 6. CDR1 is GTSNPN and CDR2 is SVGIG in the germline V gene (reference sequence). CDR3 length: 14 residues. CDR3 residues: CACDRGHDTGELFF. Written as DNA, the CDR3 is TGTGCCTGTGACAGGGGGCATGATACCGGGGAGCTGTTTTTT. The full variable domain, in which reference TRBV30 and TRBJ2-2 provide the parts outside the CDR3, is SQTIHQWPATLVQPVGSPLSLECTVEGTSNPNLYWYRQAAGRGLQLLFYSVGIGQISSEVPQNLSASRPQDRQFILSSKKLLLSDSGFYLCACDRGHDTGELFFGEGSRLTVL.

The V and J genes are TRBV2 and TRBJ2-5; D remains unclear. Germline CDR1 and CDR2: SNHLY and FYNNEI. Trimming took off 6 bases at V and 0 bases at J, with 5 bases between the two ends. This CDR3 comprises 12 residues. The CDR3 protein is CASSLYQETQYF. The CDR3 bases are TGTGCCAGCAGCTTGTACCAAGAGACCCAGTACTTC.

The sample holds a few counts of this clone. In DNA form, the CDR3 reads TGCGCCAGCAGCCAGTTACTAGCGGGGGCCTACGAGCAGTACTTC. Its translation: CASSQLLAGAYEQYF. The chain recombines TRBV4-1 with TRBJ2-7; 11 bases align to TRBD2. V was clipped by 3 bases and J by 2 bases; unmatched bases: 3. CDR3 length equals 15 residues. Germline V CDR1 and CDR2: MGHRA, YSYEKL.

This chain links TRBV9 with TRBJ2-5; 16 nucleotides line up with TRBD2. The length of the CDR3 is 15 residues. V gave up 4 bases and J gave up 5 bases; unmatched junction bases: 2. Per the germline V gene, CDR1 is SGDLS and CDR2 is YYNGEE. The DNA of the CDR3 is TGTGCCAGCAGCCCGGGACTAGCGGGAGGGGAGACCCAGTACTTC. Translating it yields CASSPGLAGGETQYF.

The chain employs TRBV2 and TRBJ1-2, with D unclear. The V and J ends lost 2 bases and 8 bases respectively, with 9 bases between them. Germline values: CDR1 SNHLY, CDR2 FYNNEI. This CDR3 is built from 12 residues. The CDR3, as DNA: TGTGCCAGCAGTGAATCTGAACAGGGCTACACCTTC. Its translation is CASSESEQGYTF.

This clone was counted only a few times. The J gene is TRBJ2-1, the V gene TRBV7-9, with 10 positions matching TRBD2. CDR1 and CDR2 from the germline V gene are SEHNR and FQNEAQ (reference sequence). CDR3 length equals 14 residues. Trimming removed 8 bases from V and 3 bases from J; junction bases left unmatched: 4. CDR3 nucleotide sequence: TGTGCCAGCGGCGGACTAGCGGTCTACAATGAGCAGTTCTTC. Its translation: CASGGLAVYNEQFF.

The chain joins TRBV30 to TRBJ2-7; D is ambiguous. The CDR3 sequence is 16 residues long. Per the germline V gene, CDR1 is GTSNPN and CDR2 is SVGIG (reference sequence). V dropped 0 bases and J dropped 3 bases, with 18 bases sitting between them. CDR3: CAWSVSRLDRSYEQYF. For the CDR3, the DNA is TGTGCCTGGAGTGTTTCAAGGCTAGATCGGAGCTACGAGCAGTACTTC.

This clone has a handful of counts. The chain combines TRBV6-1 with TRBJ1-2; weak D call: TRBD1 (5 bases). Trimming left V 2 bases short and J 4 bases short, with 17 bases between. There are 16 residues in the CDR3. Germline V CDR1 and CDR2: MNHNS, SASEGT. CDR3 amino acids: CASSEYPRGGAYGYTF. DNA of the CDR3: TGTGCCAGCAGTGAATATCCGCGGGGTGGGGCCTATGGCTACACCTTC.

The V and J genes are TRBV9 and TRBJ2-1, with D perhaps TRBD2 (6 bases). In germline, CDR1 is SGDLS, CDR2 YYNGEE. Between the trimmed V and J ends, which lost 0 bases and 4 bases, there was a span of 14 bases. The CDR3 is 16 residues long. CDR3 region: CASSVVGSGGYNEQFF. The CDR3 DNA sequence: TGTGCCAGCAGCGTAGTCGGTAGCGGAGGTTACAATGAGCAGTTCTTC.

This clone was found a few times. The gene calls are TRBV4-1 and TRBJ2-7; 7 bases are shared with TRBD1. Germline V gene sequence: CDR1 MGHRA, CDR2 YSYEKL. V was clipped by 5 bases and J by 1 base; unmatched bases: 2. This CDR3 region has 13 residues. The CDR3 region has the DNA TGCGCCAGCAGCAGACAGGGATCCTACGAGCAGTACTTC. Encoded protein: CASSRQGSYEQYF.

CDR3: CASSSTHREEEKLFF. The CDR3, as DNA: TGTGCCAGCAGCTCTACCCACAGGGAAGAGGAAAAACTGTTTTTT. The chain is built from TRBV7-9 and TRBJ1-4, with a possible D match to TRBD1 (6 bases). Germline V gives CDR1 SEHNR, CDR2 FQNEAQ (reference sequence). CDR3 length: 15 amino acids. Trimming removed 4 bases from V and 8 bases from J, with 17 bases in between.

The rearrangement uses TRBV14 and TRBJ2-1; D uncertain. Germline V gene lookup returns CDR1 SGHDN and CDR2 FVKESK. The V gene lost 4 bases and the J gene lost 3 bases, with 13 bases spanning the gap. This CDR3 region has 15 residues. The CDR3 loop reads CASSPLDTGYNEQFF. The CDR3 DNA reads TGTGCCAGCAGCCCCTTAGACACCGGCTACAATGAGCAGTTCTTC.

This clone has more than one count but fewer than ten. The chain links TRBV7-2 to TRBJ1-1, with D unresolved. V lost 3 bases, J lost 1 base, and 9 bases lay in between. CDR3 length equals 14 residues. Germline CDR1 is SGHTA and CDR2 is FQGNSA. The DNA of the CDR3 is TGTGCCAGCAGCTTTCCGCTACCGAACACTGAAGCTTTCTTT. Its protein product is CASSFPLPNTEAFF.

V gene TRBV9 combines with J gene TRBJ2-4; 12 bases map to TRBD1. V was clipped by 4 bases and J by 7 bases; unmatched bases: 3. This CDR3 has 14 residues. Germline-derived CDR1 and CDR2 are SGDLS and YYNGEE. The CDR3: CASSSGTGGNIQYF. As DNA, the CDR3 is TGTGCCAGCAGCTCCGGGACAGGGGGCAACATTCAGTACTTC. Together with reference TRBV9 and TRBJ2-4, the CDR3 gives the full variable domain: DSGVTQTPKHLITATGQRVTLRCSPRSGDLSVYWYQQSLDQGLQFLIQYYNGEERAKGNILERFSAQQFPDLHSELNLSSLELGDSALYFCASSSGTGGNIQYFGAGTRLSVL.

The chain has TRBV30 and TRBJ2-7; TRBD2 might be the D (5 bases). The CDR3 spans 14 residues. The V end lost 3 bases, the J end lost 3 bases, and 15 bases lay between the germline ends. Germline assignment: CDR1 GTSNPN and CDR2 SVGIG (reference sequence). The CDR3 DNA reads as TGTGCCTGGAGGCTCGGGTGGAGCGGCTACGAGCAGTACTTC. It translates to CAWRLGWSGYEQYF.